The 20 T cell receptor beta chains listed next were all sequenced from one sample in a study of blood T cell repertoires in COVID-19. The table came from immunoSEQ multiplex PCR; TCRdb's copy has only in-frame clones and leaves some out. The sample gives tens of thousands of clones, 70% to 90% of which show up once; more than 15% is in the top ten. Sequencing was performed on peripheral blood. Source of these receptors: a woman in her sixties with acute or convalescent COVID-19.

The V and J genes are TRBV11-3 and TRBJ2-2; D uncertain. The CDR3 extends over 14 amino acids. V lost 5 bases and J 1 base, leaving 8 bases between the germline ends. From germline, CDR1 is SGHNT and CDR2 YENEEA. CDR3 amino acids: CASSPHRNTGELFF. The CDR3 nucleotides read TGTGCCAGCAGCCCACACAGGAACACCGGGGAGCTGTTTTTT. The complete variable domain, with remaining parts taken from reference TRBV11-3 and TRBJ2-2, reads EAGVVQSPRYKIIEKKQPVAFWCNPISGHNTLYWYLQNLGQGPELLIRYENEEAVDDSQLPKDRFSAERLKGVDSTLKIQPAELGDSAVYLCASSPHRNTGELFFGEGSRLTVL.

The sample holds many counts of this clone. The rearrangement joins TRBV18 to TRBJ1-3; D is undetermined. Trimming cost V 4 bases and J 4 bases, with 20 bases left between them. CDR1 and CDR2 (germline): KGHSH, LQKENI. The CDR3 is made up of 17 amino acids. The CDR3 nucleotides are TGTGCCAGCTCACGTGTAAGGAGTGGATCTGGAGGAAACACCATATATTTT. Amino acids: CASSRVRSGSGGNTIYF.

The CDR3 region is CASSFNVGDEQYF. CDR3 bases: TGTGCCAGCAGTTTCAATGTCGGGGACGAGCAGTACTTC. The chain uses TRBV27 and TRBJ2-7, with D possibly TRBD2 on 5 matching bases. Between the trimmed V and J ends, which lost 3 bases and 5 bases, there was a span of 11 bases. This CDR3 is built from 13 residues. The V gene's germline CDR1 is MNHEY and CDR2 SMNVEV (reference sequence).

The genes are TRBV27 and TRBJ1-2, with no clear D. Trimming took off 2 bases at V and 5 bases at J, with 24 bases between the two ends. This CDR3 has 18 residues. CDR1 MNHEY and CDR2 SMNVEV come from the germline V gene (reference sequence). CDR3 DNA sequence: TGTGCCAGCAGTTTAAAAACCCTAGGCGGGAGAATAATATATGGCTACACCTTC. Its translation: CASSLKTLGGRIIYGYTF.

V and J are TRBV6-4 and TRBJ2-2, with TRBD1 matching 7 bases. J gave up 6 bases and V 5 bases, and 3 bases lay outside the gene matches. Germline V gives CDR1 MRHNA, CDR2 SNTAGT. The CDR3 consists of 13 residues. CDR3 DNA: TGTGCCAGCAGTACTGACAGGGCCGGGGAGCTGTTTTTT. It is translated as CASSTDRAGELFF.

CDR3 coding DNA: TGCGCCAGCAGCTTAACAGGGGGCTATGGCTACACCTTC. Its translation is CASSLTGGYGYTF. The rearrangement uses TRBV4-1 and TRBJ1-2; 8 positions agree with TRBD1. CDR3 size: 13 residues. CDR1 is MGHRA and CDR2 is YSYEKL in the germline V gene. With 5 bases clipped from V and 4 bases from J, the junction kept 3 bases outside the gene matches.

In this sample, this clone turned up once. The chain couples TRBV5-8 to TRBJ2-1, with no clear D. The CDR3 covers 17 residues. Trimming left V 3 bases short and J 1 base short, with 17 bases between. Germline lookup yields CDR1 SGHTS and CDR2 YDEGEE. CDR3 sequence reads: CASSSAWAISSYNEQFF. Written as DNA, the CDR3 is TGTGCCAGCAGCTCGGCGTGGGCGATTTCTTCCTACAATGAGCAGTTCTTC. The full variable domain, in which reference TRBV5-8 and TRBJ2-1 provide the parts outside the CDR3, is EAGVTQSPTHLIKTRGQQATLRCSPISGHTSVYWYQQALGLGLQFLLWYDEGEERNRGNFPPRFSGRQFPNYSSELNVNALELEDSALYLCASSSAWAISSYNEQFFGPGTRLTVL.

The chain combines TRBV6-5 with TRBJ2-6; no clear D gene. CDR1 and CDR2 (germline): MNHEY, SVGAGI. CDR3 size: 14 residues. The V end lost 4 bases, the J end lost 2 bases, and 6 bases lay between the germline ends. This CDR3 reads CASSSRPGANVLTF. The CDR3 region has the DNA TGTGCCAGCAGTTCGCGGCCTGGGGCCAACGTCCTGACTTTC.

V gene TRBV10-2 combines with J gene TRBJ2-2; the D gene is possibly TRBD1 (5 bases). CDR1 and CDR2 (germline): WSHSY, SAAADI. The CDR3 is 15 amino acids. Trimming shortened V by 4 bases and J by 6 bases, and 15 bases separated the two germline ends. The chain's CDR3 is CASSVGAGIAGELFF. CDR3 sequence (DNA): TGCGCCAGCAGTGTAGGAGCAGGGATTGCCGGGGAGCTGTTTTTT.

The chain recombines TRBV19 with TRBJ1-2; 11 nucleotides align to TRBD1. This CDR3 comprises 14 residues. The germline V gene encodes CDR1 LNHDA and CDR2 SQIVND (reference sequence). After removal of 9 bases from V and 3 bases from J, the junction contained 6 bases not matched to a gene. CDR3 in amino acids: CASKPGQGDYGYTF. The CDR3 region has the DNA TGTGCCAGCAAACCGGGACAGGGGGACTATGGCTACACCTTC.

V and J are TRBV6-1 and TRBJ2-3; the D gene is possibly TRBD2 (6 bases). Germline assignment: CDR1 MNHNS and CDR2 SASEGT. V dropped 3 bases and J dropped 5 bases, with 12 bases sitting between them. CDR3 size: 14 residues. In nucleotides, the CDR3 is TGTGCCAGCAGTGACGGGGGACGGAAAGATACGCAGTATTTT. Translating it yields CASSDGGRKDTQYF.

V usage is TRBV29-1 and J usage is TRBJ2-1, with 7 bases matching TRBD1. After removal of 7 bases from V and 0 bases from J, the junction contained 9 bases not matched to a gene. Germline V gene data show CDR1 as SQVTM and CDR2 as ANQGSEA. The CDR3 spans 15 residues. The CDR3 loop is CSAANRGRSYNEQFF. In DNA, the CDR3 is TGCAGCGCCGCAAACAGGGGACGCTCCTACAATGAGCAGTTCTTC.

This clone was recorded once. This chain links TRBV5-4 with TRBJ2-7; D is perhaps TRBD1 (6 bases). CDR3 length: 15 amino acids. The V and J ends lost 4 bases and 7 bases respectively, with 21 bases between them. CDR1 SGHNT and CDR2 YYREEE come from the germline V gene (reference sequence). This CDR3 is CASSPSRRGLEEQYF. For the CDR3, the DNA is TGTGCCAGCAGCCCAAGTCGCAGGGGATTGGAAGAGCAGTACTTC.

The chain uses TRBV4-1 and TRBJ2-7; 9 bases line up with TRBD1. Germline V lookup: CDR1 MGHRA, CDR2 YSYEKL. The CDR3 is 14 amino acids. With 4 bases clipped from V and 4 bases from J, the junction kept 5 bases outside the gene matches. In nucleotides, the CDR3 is TGCGCCAGCAGCCCCCCCGGGACAGGGTACGAGCAGTACTTC. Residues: CASSPPGTGYEQYF.

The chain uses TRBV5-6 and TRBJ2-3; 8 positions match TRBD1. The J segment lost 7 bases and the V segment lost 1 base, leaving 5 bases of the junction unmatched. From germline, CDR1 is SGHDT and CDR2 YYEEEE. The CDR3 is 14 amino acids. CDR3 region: CASSLWQGANTQYF. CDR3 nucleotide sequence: TGTGCCAGCAGCTTGTGGCAGGGGGCGAATACGCAGTATTTT.

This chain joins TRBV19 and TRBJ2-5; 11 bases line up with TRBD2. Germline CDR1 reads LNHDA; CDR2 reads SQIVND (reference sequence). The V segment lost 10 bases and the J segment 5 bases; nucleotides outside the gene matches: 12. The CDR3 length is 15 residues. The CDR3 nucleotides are TGTGCCACCGCGGCCGGTAGCGGGGGGGTGGAGACCCAGTACTTC. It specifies CATAAGSGGVETQYF.

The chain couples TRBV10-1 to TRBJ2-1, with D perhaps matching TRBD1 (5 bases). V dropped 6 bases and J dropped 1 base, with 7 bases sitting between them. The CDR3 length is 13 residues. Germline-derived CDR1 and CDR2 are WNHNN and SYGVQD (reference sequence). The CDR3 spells CASRAGSYNEQFF. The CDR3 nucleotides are TGCGCCAGCAGGGCAGGGTCCTACAATGAGCAGTTCTTC.

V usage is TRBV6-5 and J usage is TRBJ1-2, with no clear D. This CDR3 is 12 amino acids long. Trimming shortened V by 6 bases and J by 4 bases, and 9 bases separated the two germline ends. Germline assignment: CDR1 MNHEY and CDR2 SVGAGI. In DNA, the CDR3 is TGTGCCAGCAGGCACTCGGGCTATGGCTACACCTTC. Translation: CASRHSGYGYTF.

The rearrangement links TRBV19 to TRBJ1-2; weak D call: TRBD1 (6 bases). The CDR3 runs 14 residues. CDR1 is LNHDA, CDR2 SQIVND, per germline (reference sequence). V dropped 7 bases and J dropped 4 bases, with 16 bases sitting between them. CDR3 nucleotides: TGTGCCAGTACCCCCGAAGAAGGGGGCTATGGCTACACCTTC. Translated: CASTPEEGGYGYTF.

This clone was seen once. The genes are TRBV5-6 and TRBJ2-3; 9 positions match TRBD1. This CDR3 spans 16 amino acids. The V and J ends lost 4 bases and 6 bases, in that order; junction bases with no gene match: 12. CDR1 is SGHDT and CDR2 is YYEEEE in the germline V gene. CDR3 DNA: TGTGCCAGCAGCAAGACCACAGGGGGCAGTTGGGATACGCAGTATTTT. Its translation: CASSKTTGGSWDTQYF.